The clone carrying this TCR beta chain was counted a few times. These data belong to a study of blood T cell repertoires in COVID-19. Measured with immunoSEQ multiplex PCR; TCRdb has only the in-frame clones, and not every one. The data hold some 62,000 clones, with over 75% observed a single time. Trimming cost V 5 bases and J 4 bases; bases outside gene matches: 7. The CDR3 contains 15 residues. Germline values: CDR1 MNHEY, CDR2 SMNVEV (reference sequence). The receptor's source is a man in his sixties with acute or convalescent COVID-19. What was sequenced was peripheral blood. This chain links TRBV27 with TRBJ1-2, with 10 bases lining up with TRBD1. In nucleotides, the CDR3 is TGTGCCAGCAGTCGCGGGACAGGGGTTCCCTATGGCTACACCTTC. It codes for CASSRGTGVPYGYTF.